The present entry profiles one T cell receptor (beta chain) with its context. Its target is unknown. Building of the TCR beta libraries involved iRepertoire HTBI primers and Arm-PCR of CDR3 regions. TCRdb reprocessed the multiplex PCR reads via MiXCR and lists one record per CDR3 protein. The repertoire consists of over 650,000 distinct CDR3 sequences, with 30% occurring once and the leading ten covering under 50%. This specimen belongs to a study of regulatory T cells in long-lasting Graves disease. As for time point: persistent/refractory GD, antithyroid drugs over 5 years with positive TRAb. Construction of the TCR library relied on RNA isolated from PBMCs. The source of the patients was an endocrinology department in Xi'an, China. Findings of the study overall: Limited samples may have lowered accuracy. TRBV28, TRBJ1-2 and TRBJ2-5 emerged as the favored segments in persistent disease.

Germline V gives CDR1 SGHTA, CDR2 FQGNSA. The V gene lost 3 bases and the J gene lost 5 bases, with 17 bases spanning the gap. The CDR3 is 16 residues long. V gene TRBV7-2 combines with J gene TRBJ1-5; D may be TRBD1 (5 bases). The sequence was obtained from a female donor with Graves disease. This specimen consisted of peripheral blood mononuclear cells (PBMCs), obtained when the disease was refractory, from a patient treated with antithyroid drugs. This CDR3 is CASSLGDRVWDQPQHF. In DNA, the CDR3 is TGTGCCAGCAGCTTGGGCGACAGAGTGTGGGATCAGCCCCAGCATTTT.